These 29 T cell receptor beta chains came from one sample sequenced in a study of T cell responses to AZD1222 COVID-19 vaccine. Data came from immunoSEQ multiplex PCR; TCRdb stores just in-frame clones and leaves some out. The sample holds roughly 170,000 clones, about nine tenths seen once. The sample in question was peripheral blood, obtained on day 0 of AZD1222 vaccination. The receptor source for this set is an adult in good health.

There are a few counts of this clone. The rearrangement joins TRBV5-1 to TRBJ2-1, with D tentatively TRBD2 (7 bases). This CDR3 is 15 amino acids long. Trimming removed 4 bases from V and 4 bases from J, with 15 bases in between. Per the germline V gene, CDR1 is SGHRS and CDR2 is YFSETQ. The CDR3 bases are TGCGCCAGCAGCCCCCGGGGGGCCTCTTACAATGAGCAGTTCTTC. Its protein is CASSPRGASYNEQFF.

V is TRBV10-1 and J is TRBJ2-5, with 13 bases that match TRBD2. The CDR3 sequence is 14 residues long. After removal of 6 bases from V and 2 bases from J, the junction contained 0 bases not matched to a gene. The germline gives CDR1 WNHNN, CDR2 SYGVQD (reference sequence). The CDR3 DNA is TGCGCCAGCAGACTAGCGGGGGGGCAAGAGACCCAGTACTTC. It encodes CASRLAGGQETQYF.

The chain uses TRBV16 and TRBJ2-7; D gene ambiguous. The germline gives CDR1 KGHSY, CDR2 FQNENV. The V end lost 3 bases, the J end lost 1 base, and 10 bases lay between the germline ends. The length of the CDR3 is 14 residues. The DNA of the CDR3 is TGTGCCAGCAGCCAGGGTTCCGGGTCCTACGAGCAGTACTTC. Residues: CASSQGSGSYEQYF.

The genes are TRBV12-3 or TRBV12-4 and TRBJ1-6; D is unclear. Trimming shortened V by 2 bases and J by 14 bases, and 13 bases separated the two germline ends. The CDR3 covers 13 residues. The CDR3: CASSLSRVSALHF. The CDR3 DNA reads TGTGCCAGCAGTTTAAGTAGGGTTTCGGCCCTCCACTTT.

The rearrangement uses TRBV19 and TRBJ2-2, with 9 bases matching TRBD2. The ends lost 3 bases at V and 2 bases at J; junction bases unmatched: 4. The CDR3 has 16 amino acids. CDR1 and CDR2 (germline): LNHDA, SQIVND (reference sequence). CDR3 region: CASSIRAGGNTGELFF. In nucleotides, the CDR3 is TGTGCCAGTAGTATCAGAGCGGGGGGTAACACCGGGGAGCTGTTTTTT.

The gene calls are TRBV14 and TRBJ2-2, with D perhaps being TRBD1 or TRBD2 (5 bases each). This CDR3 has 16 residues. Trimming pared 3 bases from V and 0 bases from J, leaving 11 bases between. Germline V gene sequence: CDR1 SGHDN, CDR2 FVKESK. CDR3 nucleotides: TGTGCCAGCAGCCAGATGGGGGTAACGAACACCGGGGAGCTGTTTTTT. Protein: CASSQMGVTNTGELFF.

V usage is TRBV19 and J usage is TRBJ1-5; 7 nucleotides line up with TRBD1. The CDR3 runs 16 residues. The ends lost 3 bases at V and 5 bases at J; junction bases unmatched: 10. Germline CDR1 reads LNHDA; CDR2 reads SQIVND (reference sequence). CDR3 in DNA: TGTGCCAGTAGTATTCGGACCGGGACAGCCTATCAGCCCCAGCATTTT. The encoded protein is CASSIRTGTAYQPQHF.

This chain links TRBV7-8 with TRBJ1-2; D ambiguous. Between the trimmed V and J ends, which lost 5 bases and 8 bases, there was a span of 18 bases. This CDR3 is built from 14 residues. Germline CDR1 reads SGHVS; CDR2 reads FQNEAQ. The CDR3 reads CASSPIPGRWGYTF. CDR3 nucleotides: TGTGCCAGCAGCCCGATCCCCGGACGTTGGGGCTACACCTTC. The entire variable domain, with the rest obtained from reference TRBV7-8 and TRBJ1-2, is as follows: GAGVSQSPRYKVAKRGQDVALRCDPISGHVSLFWYQQALGQGPEFLTYFQNEAQLDKSGLPSDRFFAERPEGSVSTLKIQRTQQEDSAVYLCASSPIPGRWGYTFGSGTRLTVV.

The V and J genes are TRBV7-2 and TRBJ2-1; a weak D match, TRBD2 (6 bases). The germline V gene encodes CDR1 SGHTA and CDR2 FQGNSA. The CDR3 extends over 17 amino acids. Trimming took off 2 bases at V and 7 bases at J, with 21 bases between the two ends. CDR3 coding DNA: TGTGCCAGCAGCTTAAGGTCGTACAGCGGGCGAGGGAATGAGCAGTTCTTC. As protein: CASSLRSYSGRGNEQFF.

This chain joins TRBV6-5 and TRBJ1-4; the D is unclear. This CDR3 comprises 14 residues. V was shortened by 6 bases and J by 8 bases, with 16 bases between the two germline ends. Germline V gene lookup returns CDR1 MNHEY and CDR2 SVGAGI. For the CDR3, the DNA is TGTGCCAGCAGGGGAGGGAGGGATCGGGAAAAACTGTTTTTT. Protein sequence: CASRGGRDREKLFF.

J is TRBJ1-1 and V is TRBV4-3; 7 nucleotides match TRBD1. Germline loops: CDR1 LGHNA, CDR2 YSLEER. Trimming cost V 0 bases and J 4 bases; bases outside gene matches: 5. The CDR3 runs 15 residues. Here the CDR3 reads CASSQERGLSTEAFF. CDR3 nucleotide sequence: TGCGCCAGCAGCCAAGAGAGGGGGCTGAGCACTGAAGCTTTCTTT.

The CDR3 reads CAGKTGLDSPLHF. The CDR3 nucleotides read TGTGCCGGCAAGACAGGGTTGGATTCACCCCTCCACTTT. V and J are TRBV2 and TRBJ1-6, with TRBD1 identical over 7 bases. Germline trimming cut 11 bases from V and 8 bases from J; bases unmatched to any gene: 9. This CDR3 is 13 amino acids long. In germline, CDR1 is SNHLY, CDR2 FYNNEI.

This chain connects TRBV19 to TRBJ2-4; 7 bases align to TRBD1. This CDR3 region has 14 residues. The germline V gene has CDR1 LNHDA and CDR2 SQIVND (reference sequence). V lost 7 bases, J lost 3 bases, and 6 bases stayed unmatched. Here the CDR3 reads CASKEGGVKNIQYF. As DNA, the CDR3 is TGTGCCAGTAAGGAAGGGGGCGTCAAAAACATTCAGTACTTC. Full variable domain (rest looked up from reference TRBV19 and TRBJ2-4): DGGITQSPKYLFRKEGQNVTLSCEQNLNHDAMYWYRQDPGQGLRLIYYSQIVNDFQKGDIAEGYSVSREKKESFPLTVTSAQKNPTAFYLCASKEGGVKNIQYFGAGTRLSVL.

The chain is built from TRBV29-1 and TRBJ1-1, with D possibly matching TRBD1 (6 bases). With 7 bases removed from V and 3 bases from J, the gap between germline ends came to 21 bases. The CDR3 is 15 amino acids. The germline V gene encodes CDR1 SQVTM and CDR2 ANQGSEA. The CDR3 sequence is CSARDNLLRDTEAFF. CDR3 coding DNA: TGCAGCGCCCGGGACAACTTGCTTAGGGACACTGAAGCTTTCTTT. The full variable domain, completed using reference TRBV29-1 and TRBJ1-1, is SAVISQKPSRDICQRGTSLTIQCQVDSQVTMMFWYRQQPGQSLTLIATANQGSEATYESGFVIDKFPISRPNLTFSTLTVSNMSPEDSSIYLCSARDNLLRDTEAFFGQGTRLTVV.

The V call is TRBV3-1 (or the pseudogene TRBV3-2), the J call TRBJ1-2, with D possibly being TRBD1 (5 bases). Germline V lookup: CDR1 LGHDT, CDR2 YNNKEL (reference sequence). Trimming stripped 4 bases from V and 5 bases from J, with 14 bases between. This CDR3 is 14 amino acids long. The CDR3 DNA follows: TGTGCCAGCAGCCTCGGGGCCTCACAGTATGGCTACACCTTC. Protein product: CASSLGASQYGYTF.

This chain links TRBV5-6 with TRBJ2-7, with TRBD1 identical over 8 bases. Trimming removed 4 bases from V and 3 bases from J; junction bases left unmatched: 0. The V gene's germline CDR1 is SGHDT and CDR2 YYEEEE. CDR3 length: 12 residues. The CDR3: CASSTGGYEQYF. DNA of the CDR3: TGTGCCAGCAGCACAGGGGGCTACGAGCAGTACTTC.

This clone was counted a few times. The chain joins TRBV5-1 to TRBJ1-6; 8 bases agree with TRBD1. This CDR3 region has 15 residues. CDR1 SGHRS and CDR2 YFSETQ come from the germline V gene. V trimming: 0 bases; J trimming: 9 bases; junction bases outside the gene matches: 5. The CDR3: CASSLARGRGSPLHF. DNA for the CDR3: TGCGCCAGCAGCTTGGCCAGGGGGCGAGGTTCACCCCTCCACTTT.

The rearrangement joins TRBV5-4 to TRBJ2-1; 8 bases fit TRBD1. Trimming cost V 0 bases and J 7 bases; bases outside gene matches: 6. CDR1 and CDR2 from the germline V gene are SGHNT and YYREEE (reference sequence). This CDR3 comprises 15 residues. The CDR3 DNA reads TGTGCCAGCAGCTTGGGTCCAGGGGGCAATAATGAGCAGTTCTTC. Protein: CASSLGPGGNNEQFF.

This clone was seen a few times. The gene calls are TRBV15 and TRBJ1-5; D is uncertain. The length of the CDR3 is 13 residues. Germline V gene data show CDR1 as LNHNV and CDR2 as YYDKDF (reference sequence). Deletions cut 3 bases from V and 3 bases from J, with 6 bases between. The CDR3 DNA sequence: TGTGCCACCAGCAGCGACCTCAATCAGCCCCAGCATTTT. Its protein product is CATSSDLNQPQHF.

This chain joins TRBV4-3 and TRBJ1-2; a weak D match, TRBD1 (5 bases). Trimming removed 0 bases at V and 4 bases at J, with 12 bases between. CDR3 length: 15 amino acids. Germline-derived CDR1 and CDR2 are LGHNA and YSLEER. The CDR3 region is CASSQDREGTYGYTF. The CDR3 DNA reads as TGCGCCAGCAGCCAAGATCGAGAGGGGACCTATGGCTACACCTTC.

The CDR3 DNA follows: TGTGCCAGCAGCTCAACCTCTAGCGGGGGGGCCTTAGATACGCAGTATTTT. It yields the protein CASSSTSSGGALDTQYF. This chain connects TRBV7-2 to TRBJ2-3; TRBD2 matches at 12 bases. Germline V CDR1 and CDR2: SGHTA, FQGNSA. The length of the CDR3 is 17 residues. The ends lost 4 bases at V and 5 bases at J; junction bases unmatched: 10.

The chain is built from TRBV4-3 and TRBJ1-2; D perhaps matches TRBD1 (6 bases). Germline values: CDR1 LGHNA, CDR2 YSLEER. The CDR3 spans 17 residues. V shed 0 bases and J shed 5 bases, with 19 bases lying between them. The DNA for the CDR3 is TGCGCCAGCAGCCAAGACGGTATACAGGGACTTTGGTATGGCTACACCTTC. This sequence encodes CASSQDGIQGLWYGYTF.

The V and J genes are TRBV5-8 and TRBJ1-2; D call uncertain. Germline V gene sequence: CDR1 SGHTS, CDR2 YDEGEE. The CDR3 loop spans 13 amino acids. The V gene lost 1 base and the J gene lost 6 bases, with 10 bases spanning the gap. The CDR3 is CASSLPPQNGYTF. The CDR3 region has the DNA TGTGCCAGCAGCTTGCCCCCACAGAATGGCTACACCTTC.

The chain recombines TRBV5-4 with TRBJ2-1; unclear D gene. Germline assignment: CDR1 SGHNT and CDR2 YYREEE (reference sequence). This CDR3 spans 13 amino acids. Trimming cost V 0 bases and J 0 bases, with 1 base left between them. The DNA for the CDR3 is TGTGCCAGCAGCTTGGGCTCCTACAATGAGCAGTTCTTC. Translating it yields CASSLGSYNEQFF.

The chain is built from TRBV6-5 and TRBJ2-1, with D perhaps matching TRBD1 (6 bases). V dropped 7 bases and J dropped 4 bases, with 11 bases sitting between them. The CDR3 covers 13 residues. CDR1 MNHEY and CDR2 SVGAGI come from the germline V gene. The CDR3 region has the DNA TGTGCCAGCATACGGGACATATACAATGAGCAGTTCTTC. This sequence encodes CASIRDIYNEQFF.

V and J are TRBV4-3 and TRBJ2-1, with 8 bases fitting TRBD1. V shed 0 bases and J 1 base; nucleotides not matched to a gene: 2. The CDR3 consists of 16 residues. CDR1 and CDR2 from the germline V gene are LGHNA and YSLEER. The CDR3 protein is CASSQDRTGSYNEQFF. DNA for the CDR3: TGCGCCAGCAGCCAAGATCGGACAGGGTCCTACAATGAGCAGTTCTTC.

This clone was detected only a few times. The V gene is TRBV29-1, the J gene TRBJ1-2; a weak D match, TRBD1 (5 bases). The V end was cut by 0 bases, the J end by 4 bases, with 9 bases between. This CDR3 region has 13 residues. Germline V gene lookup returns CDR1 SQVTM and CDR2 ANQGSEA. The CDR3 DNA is TGCAGCGTTGAAGATCGTACAGGCTATGGCTACACCTTC. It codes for CSVEDRTGYGYTF. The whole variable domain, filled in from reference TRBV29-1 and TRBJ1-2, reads SAVISQKPSRDICQRGTSLTIQCQVDSQVTMMFWYRQQPGQSLTLIATANQGSEATYESGFVIDKFPISRPNLTFSTLTVSNMSPEDSSIYLCSVEDRTGYGYTFGSGTRLTVV.

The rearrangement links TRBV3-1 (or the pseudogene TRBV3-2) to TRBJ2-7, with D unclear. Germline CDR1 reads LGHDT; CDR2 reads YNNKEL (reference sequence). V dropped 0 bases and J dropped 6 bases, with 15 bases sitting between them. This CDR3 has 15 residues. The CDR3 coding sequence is TGTGCCAGCAGCCAAGATATATCCGGGTCTCTCGAGCAGTACTTC. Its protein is CASSQDISGSLEQYF.

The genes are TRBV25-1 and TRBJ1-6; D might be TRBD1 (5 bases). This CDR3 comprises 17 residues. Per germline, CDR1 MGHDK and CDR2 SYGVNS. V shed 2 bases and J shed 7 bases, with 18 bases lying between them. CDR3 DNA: TGTGCCAGCAGTGAACCTCGAGGGACGGTTTCAAATTCACCCCTCCACTTT. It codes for CASSEPRGTVSNSPLHF.